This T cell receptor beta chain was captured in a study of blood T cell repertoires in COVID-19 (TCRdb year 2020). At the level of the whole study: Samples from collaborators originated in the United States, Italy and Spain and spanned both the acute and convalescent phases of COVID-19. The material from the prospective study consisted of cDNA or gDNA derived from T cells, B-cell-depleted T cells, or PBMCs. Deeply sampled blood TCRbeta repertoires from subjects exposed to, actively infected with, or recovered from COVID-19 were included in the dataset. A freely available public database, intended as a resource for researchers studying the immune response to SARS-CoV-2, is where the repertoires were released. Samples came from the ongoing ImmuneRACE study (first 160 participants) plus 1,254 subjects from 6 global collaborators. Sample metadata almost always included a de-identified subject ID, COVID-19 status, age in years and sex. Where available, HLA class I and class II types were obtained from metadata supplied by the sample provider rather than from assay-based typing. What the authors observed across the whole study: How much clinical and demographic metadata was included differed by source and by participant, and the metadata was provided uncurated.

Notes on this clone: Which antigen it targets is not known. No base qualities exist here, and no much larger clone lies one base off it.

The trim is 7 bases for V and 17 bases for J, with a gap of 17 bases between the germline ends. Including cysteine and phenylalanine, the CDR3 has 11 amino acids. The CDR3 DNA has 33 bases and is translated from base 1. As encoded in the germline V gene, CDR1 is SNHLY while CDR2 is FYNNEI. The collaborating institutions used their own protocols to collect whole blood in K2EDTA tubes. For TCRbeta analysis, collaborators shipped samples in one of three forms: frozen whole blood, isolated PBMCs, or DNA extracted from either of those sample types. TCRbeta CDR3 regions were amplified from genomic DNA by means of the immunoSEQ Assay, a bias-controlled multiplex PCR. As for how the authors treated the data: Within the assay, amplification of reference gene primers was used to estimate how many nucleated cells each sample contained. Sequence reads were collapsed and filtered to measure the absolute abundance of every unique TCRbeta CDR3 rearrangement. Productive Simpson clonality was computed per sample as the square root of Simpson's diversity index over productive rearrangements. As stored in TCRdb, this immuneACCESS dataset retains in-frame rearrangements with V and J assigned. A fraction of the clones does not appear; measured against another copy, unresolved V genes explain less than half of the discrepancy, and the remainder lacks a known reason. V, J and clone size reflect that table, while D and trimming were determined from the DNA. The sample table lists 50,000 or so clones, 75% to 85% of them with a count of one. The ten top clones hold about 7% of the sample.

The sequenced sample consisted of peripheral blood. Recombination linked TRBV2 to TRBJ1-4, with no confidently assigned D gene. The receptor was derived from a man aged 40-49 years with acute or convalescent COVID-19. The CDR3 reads CASTERGFLFF. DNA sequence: TGTGCCAGCACGGAACGGGGTTTCCTTTTTTTT. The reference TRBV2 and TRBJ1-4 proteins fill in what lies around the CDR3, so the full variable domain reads EPEVTQTPSHQVTQMGQEVILRCVPISNHLYFYWYRQILGQKVEFLVSFYNNEISEKSEIFDDQFSVERPDGSNFTLKIRSTKLEDSAMYFCASTERGFLFFGSGTQLSVL.